Below are 4 T cell receptor beta chains sequenced from a single sample in a study of cytotoxic CD8 clonotypes in ibrutinib-treated CLL. Assay: immunoSEQ multiplex PCR; the TCRdb copy retains only in-frame clones and omits some. The sample yields about 92,000 clones, over 60% seen once. The sequencing used PBMCs, collected after 24 months of ibrutinib treatment. All receptors derive from a human donor with chronic lymphocytic leukemia.

J is TRBJ2-7 and V is TRBV29-1; perhaps TRBD2 as D (5 bases). Looked up from germline, CDR1 is SQVTM and CDR2 is ANQGSEA. The V and J ends lost 4 bases and 3 bases respectively, with 22 bases between them. The CDR3 totals 16 residues. The CDR3 sequence is CSVVPLSGVGRYEQYF. CDR3 nucleotide sequence: TGCAGCGTTGTGCCCTTAAGCGGAGTAGGACGCTACGAGCAGTACTTC.

This clone came up once. CDR3 protein: CASSQEVPHQREGHEQYF. DNA for the CDR3: TGTGCCAGCAGCCAAGAGGTCCCCCATCAGCGGGAGGGACACGAGCAGTACTTC. V and J are TRBV4-2 and TRBJ2-7; 10 bases map to TRBD2. In germline, CDR1 is LGHNA, CDR2 YNFKEQ. This CDR3 spans 18 amino acids. The ends lost 0 bases at V and 5 bases at J; junction bases unmatched: 13.

The V call is TRBV2, the J call TRBJ2-1; 14 bases map to TRBD2. CDR3 length: 14 amino acids. With 8 bases clipped from V and 10 bases from J, the junction kept 7 bases outside the gene matches. The V gene's germline CDR1 is SNHLY and CDR2 FYNNEI. The CDR3 DNA reads TGTGCCAGCCCGGGGACTAGCGGGAGAAGGGAGCAGTTCTTC. This sequence encodes CASPGTSGRREQFF.

The CDR3 sequence is CASSLSPAPNYGYTF. In DNA, the CDR3 is TGTGCCAGCAGCCTAAGCCCGGCCCCTAACTATGGCTACACCTTC. The rearrangement uses TRBV7-2 and TRBJ1-2; the D is unclear. V lost 5 bases, J lost 0 bases, and 13 bases lay in between. This CDR3 spans 15 amino acids. Germline V CDR1 and CDR2: SGHTA, FQGNSA.